This T cell receptor beta chain was identified in a study of Ad26.COV2.S vaccination and SARS-CoV-2 variants. Overall study: Recipients of Ad26.COV2.S got it intramuscularly, once or twice 56 days apart. Findings and limits, study-wide: Ad26.COV2.S recipients had broader spike-specific TCRs (P = 0.0014). Reported post-vaccination CD8+ and CD4+ T cell responses to spike showed substantial breadth.

Clones were read by immunoSEQ multiplex PCR, and TCRdb kept only the in-frame ones, dropping some. Of a few hundred thousand clones listed, 83% were seen once; the top ten hold 7% to 9.5%. Of note for this clone: Its antigen is still unknown.

Treatment meaning: 15 to 20 received Ad26.COV2.S at low or high dose, single or two shots; 5 received placebo; per-sample allocation not given. Following the first vaccine or placebo injection, samples were taken on day 63. An Ad26 vector was used to express Wuhan-strain SARS-CoV-2 spike as the vaccine. This receptor was identified in a person between 18 and 60 years old who received the Ad26.COV2.S COVID-19 vaccine or a placebo. Sequencing was performed on peripheral blood, taken in a trial of Ad26.COV2.S vaccine versus placebo.

The CDR3 region is CSVETGRSYEQYF. CDR3 bases: TGCAGCGTGGAGACAGGGCGCTCCTACGAGCAGTACTTC. This rearrangement joins TRBV29-1 to TRBJ2-7, with 7 bases that match TRBD1. Looked up from germline, CDR1 is SQVTM and CDR2 is ANQGSEA. With 6 bases clipped from V and 0 bases from J, the junction kept 5 bases outside the gene matches. The CDR3 is 13 residues long.